One sample yielded the 22 T cell receptor beta chains listed below, sequenced in a study of T cells in Graves' hyperthyroidism and ophthalmopathy. RNA transcripts provided the source from which TCR beta CDR3 regions were amplified. Using the HTBI primer set, a first-round RT-PCR was run on the TCR CDR3. TCRdb called the multiplex PCR reads again in MiXCR, with one record for every CDR3 protein. The table records a few hundred thousand distinct CDR3 sequences, 15% to 20% of them present only once. The source material was blood. These TCRs come from a woman aged 18-29 years with Graves' ophthalmopathy.

This clonotype was recorded many times. The V gene is TRBV7-9, the J gene TRBJ2-3; no reliable D call. The CDR3 covers 17 residues. Germline V gene lookup returns CDR1 SEHNR and CDR2 FQNEAQ (reference sequence). V gave up 2 bases and J gave up 2 bases, with 17 bases separating them. The CDR3 here is CASSLTETPDLTDTQYF. DNA for the CDR3: TGTGCCAGCAGCTTAACAGAGACTCCAGACCTCACAGATACGCAGTATTTT.

The genes are TRBV19 and TRBJ1-6; D ambiguous. Germline V lookup: CDR1 LNHDA, CDR2 SQIVND (reference sequence). This CDR3 is built from 14 residues. V lost 4 bases to trimming and J lost 9 bases, with 13 bases between them. The CDR3 protein is CASSTDAGISPLHF. The CDR3 DNA reads TGTGCCAGTAGTACGGACGCGGGGATTTCACCCCTCCACTTT. Full variable domain (outside the CDR3, taken from reference TRBV19 and TRBJ1-6): DGGITQSPKYLFRKEGQNVTLSCEQNLNHDAMYWYRQDPGQGLRLIYYSQIVNDFQKGDIAEGYSVSREKKESFPLTVTSAQKNPTAFYLCASSTDAGISPLHFGNGTRLTVT.

This clonotype was recorded many times. This chain uses TRBV2 with TRBJ1-1; TRBD1 is a possible D gene (5 bases). Per the germline V gene, CDR1 is SNHLY and CDR2 is FYNNEI. Trimming left V 4 bases short and J 4 bases short, with 16 bases between. This CDR3 comprises 15 residues. CDR3 sequence (DNA): TGTGCCAGCAGTGGGGGCTGGTTGGGAGGCACTGAAGCTTTCTTT. This sequence encodes CASSGGWLGGTEAFF. The full variable domain, completed using reference TRBV2 and TRBJ1-1, is EPEVTQTPSHQVTQMGQEVILRCVPISNHLYFYWYRQILGQKVEFLVSFYNNEISEKSEIFDDQFSVERPDGSNFTLKIRSTKLEDSAMYFCASSGGWLGGTEAFFGQGTRLTVV.

The genes are TRBV5-1 and TRBJ2-3, with D unresolved. The CDR3 covers 13 residues. The V gene's germline CDR1 is SGHRS and CDR2 YFSETQ. Trimming took off 5 bases at V and 4 bases at J, with 11 bases between the two ends. CDR3: CASSDVLPDTQYF. DNA for the CDR3: TGCGCCAGCAGTGATGTTCTCCCAGATACGCAGTATTTT.

This clonotype was observed many times. The chain's CDR3 is CASSPRGQMNTEAFF. CDR3 in DNA: TGTGCCAGCAGCCCCAGGGGGCAAATGAACACTGAAGCTTTCTTT. The chain joins TRBV11-1 to TRBJ1-1; 8 bases are shared with TRBD1. Germline assignment: CDR1 SGHAT and CDR2 FQDESV (reference sequence). The CDR3 has 15 amino acids. Trimming removed 5 bases from V and 0 bases from J; junction bases left unmatched: 5.

The chain joins TRBV20-1 to TRBJ2-2; no reliable D call. The V and J ends lost 3 bases and 3 bases respectively, with 17 bases between them. CDR3 size: 16 residues. CDR1 is DFQATT and CDR2 is SNEGSKA in the germline V gene (reference sequence). The CDR3 is CSAREAPQGYTGELFF. The CDR3 nucleotides read TGCAGTGCTAGGGAAGCCCCCCAAGGCTACACCGGGGAGCTGTTTTTT.

This clonotype was recorded at least ten times. The V and J genes are TRBV2 and TRBJ1-1, with D possibly being TRBD1 (5 bases). Germline V CDR1 and CDR2: SNHLY, FYNNEI. There are 15 residues in the CDR3. Deletions cut 6 bases from V and 1 base from J, with 15 bases between. The CDR3 spells CASRADMGRNTEAFF. The DNA of the CDR3 is TGTGCCAGCAGGGCGGACATGGGGAGGAACACTGAAGCTTTCTTT.

This clonotype was picked up many times. The chain combines TRBV6-2 or TRBV6-3 with TRBJ1-2; D perhaps matches TRBD1 (6 bases). This CDR3 region has 15 residues. Germline values: CDR1 MNHEY, CDR2 SVGEGT. Trimming removed 5 bases from V and 4 bases from J, with 17 bases in between. Here the CDR3 reads CASSTDGTLFYGYTF. The DNA of the CDR3 is TGTGCCAGCAGTACCGACGGGACACTTTTCTATGGCTACACCTTC.

This clonotype was found a few times. The gene calls are TRBV27 and TRBJ2-1, with D unclear. Germline lookup yields CDR1 MNHEY and CDR2 SMNVEV (reference sequence). This CDR3 is built from 15 residues. The V end was cut by 0 bases, the J end by 4 bases, with 10 bases between. CDR3 DNA sequence: TGTGCCAGCAGTTTATCCCTCGTGGGGTACAATGAGCAGTTCTTC. Amino acid sequence: CASSLSLVGYNEQFF.

This clonotype has a count of ten or more. DNA of the CDR3: TGTGCCAGCACCGACGTGGGGGGGATGAACACTGAAGCTTTCTTT. It yields the protein CASTDVGGMNTEAFF. V usage is TRBV28 and J usage is TRBJ1-1; a weak D match, TRBD1 (5 bases). Germline CDR1 reads MDHEN; CDR2 reads SYDVKM. Trimming took 7 bases from V and 0 from J, leaving 15 bases between them. This CDR3 has 15 residues.

This chain connects TRBV7-2 to TRBJ1-1, with 8 bases identical to TRBD1. The V and J ends lost 5 bases and 6 bases, in that order; junction bases with no gene match: 8. Germline lookup yields CDR1 SGHTA and CDR2 FQGNSA. This CDR3 has 14 residues. The CDR3 is CASSRPGGLSEAFF. Written as DNA, the CDR3 is TGTGCCAGCAGCCGCCCAGGGGGCCTCTCTGAAGCTTTCTTT.

V and J are TRBV19 and TRBJ2-4; D may be TRBD1 (6 bases). The CDR3 totals 15 residues. The V gene lost 5 bases and the J gene lost 1 base, with 12 bases spanning the gap. Germline V gives CDR1 LNHDA, CDR2 SQIVND (reference sequence). CDR3 DNA sequence: TGTGCCAGTAGTCTACAGGGCTCGGCCAAAAACATTCAGTACTTC. Protein: CASSLQGSAKNIQYF.

The chain joins TRBV7-2 to TRBJ2-3, with D possibly matching TRBD2 (6 bases). The length of the CDR3 is 16 residues. V was clipped by 0 bases and J by 6 bases, with 16 bases between them. Per the germline V gene, CDR1 is SGHTA and CDR2 is FQGNSA. CDR3 in amino acids: CASSLAGGAPGDTQYF. The CDR3 DNA is TGTGCCAGCAGCTTAGCGGGCGGGGCACCAGGGGATACGCAGTATTTT.

In this sample, this clonotype turned up many times. The chain recombines TRBV2 with TRBJ1-1; the D is unclear. From germline, CDR1 is SNHLY and CDR2 FYNNEI. V was cut by 7 bases and J by 1 base, with 10 bases left in between. The CDR3 sequence is 13 residues long. The CDR3 loop reads CASIRLGNTEAFF. The CDR3 DNA reads TGTGCCAGCATTAGGCTCGGGAACACTGAAGCTTTCTTT.

This clonotype was seen a few times. A much more abundant neighbour one base away suggests this may be a read error. The chain has TRBV7-8 and TRBJ2-1; D assignment may be TRBD1 or TRBD2 (5 bases each). The CDR3 is 16 residues long. From germline, CDR1 is SGHVS and CDR2 FQNEAQ. CDR3 region: CASGLVSGSSYNEQFF. The CDR3 nucleotides are TGTGCCAGCGGCTTAGTCTCAGGGAGCTCCTACAATGAGCAGTTCTTC.

This clonotype has a handful of counts. This chain uses TRBV7-6 with TRBJ2-2, with no clear D. This CDR3 spans 12 amino acids. The V gene's germline CDR1 is SGHVS and CDR2 FNYEAQ. Trimming pared 6 bases from V and 8 bases from J, leaving 10 bases between. The CDR3 nucleotides are TGTGCCAGCAGGGGTCATCCGGGGGAGCTGTTTTTT. Residues: CASRGHPGELFF. The full variable domain, with the rest looked up from reference TRBV7-6 and TRBJ2-2, is GAGVSQSPRYKVTKRGQDVALRCDPISGHVSLYWYRQALGQGPEFLTYFNYEAQQDKSGLPNDRFSAERPEGSISTLTIQRTEQRDSAMYRCASRGHPGELFFGEGSRLTVL.

This clonotype was detected ten times or more. CDR3 amino acids: CASSVGGAETQYF. The DNA for the CDR3 is TGTGCCAGCAGCGTAGGTGGAGCGGAGACCCAGTACTTC. The rearrangement links TRBV9 to TRBJ2-5; D gene uncertain. Per germline, CDR1 SGDLS and CDR2 YYNGEE. V was trimmed by 0 bases and J by 5 bases, leaving 8 bases between them. This CDR3 has 13 residues.

This clonotype was seen a handful of times. A much larger clone lies one base from this, so it may be a read error. The chain is built from TRBV5-1 and TRBJ1-6, with D perhaps matching TRBD1 (6 bases). The CDR3 consists of 15 residues. Trimming left V 0 bases short and J 6 bases short, with 10 bases between. CDR1 is SGHRS, CDR2 YFSETQ, per germline. The CDR3 loop reads CASSLVGAANSPLHF. As DNA, the CDR3 is TGCGCCAGCAGCTTGGTGGGGGCGGCTAATTCACCCCTCCACTTT.

Details on this clonotype: A much larger clone differs by one base, so this may be a read error. V is TRBV7-2 and J is TRBJ1-6, with 8 bases lining up with TRBD1. This CDR3 has 16 residues. Unmatched junction bases numbered 11, after V lost 5 bases and J lost 8 bases. Germline V gene data show CDR1 as SGHTA and CDR2 as FQGNSA. CDR3 sequence: CASSAWGRGPDSPLHF. DNA of the CDR3: TGTGCCAGCAGCGCATGGGGCAGGGGGCCGGATTCACCCCTCCACTTT.

This clonotype occurred many times. The chain combines TRBV5-1 with TRBJ2-7; 14 bases are a match to TRBD2. The germline V gene encodes CDR1 SGHRS and CDR2 YFSETQ. The CDR3 spans 16 residues. The trim removed 3 bases at V and 1 base at J, leaving 3 bases unmatched. This CDR3 reads CASSWGTSGSSYEQYF. CDR3 in DNA: TGCGCCAGCAGCTGGGGGACTAGCGGGAGTTCCTACGAGCAGTACTTC.

The chain uses TRBV10-3 and TRBJ1-4; D possibly corresponds to TRBD1 (5 bases). V lost 3 bases to trimming and J lost 7 bases, with 9 bases between them. CDR3 length equals 13 residues. Per the germline V gene, CDR1 is ENHRY and CDR2 is SYGVKD. This CDR3 is CAISDQGSEKLFF. DNA of the CDR3: TGTGCCATCAGTGACCAGGGTAGTGAAAAACTGTTTTTT.

Only a few counts were recorded for this clonotype. A clone one base away is much larger, so this may be a read error. The rearrangement uses TRBV3-1 and TRBJ2-1; D could derive from TRBD1 or TRBD2 (6 bases each). Germline V gives CDR1 LGHDT, CDR2 YNNKEL (reference sequence). There are 15 residues in the CDR3. Between the trimmed V and J ends, which lost 1 base and 6 bases, there was a span of 13 bases. The CDR3 bases are TGTGCCAGCAGCCAAGTAAGGGGGGTGCTCAATGAGCAGTTCTTC. Amino acids: CASSQVRGVLNEQFF.